Listed below are T cell receptor beta chains from one sample, sequenced in a study of OX40 agonist ivuxolimab in advanced cancers. Sequenced by immunoSEQ multiplex PCR; TCRdb stores in-frame clones only, minus some. The data contain roughly 77,000 clones, over 85% of them seen just once; the ten biggest clones take up 0.65%. The input for sequencing was CD4+ or CD8+ T cells sorted from blood, taken in a trial of the OX40 agonist ivuxolimab. These receptors were collected from an adult with an advanced solid tumor such as melanoma, head and neck, liver or kidney cancer. Both conserved end residues are trimmed from each CDR3.

TRBJ1-5 | TRBV19 | ASSKQGGQPQH
TRBJ1-1 | TRBV18 | ASSPMGGVTEAF
TRBJ2-1 | TRBV5-1 | ASSSGLKRGAVSSHNEQF
TRBJ2-5 | TRBV5-4 | ASSSVGVGETQY
TRBJ2-1 | TRBV7-3 | ASSAQGYNEQF
TRBJ1-2 | TRBV5-5 | ASSFQQMGGYT
TRBJ1-6 | TRBV6-5 | ASSYSPDPVHSPLH
TRBJ1-1 | TRBV7-9 | ASSSQTEAF
TRBJ2-1 | TRBV9 | ASSPPGSYNEQF
TRBJ1-2 | TRBV6-1 | ASSEASQINGYT
TRBJ2-7 | TRBV6-1 | ASSEALATPYEQY
TRBJ2-7 | TRBV5-8 | ASSVLSGPSYEQY
TRBJ2-3 | TRBV2 | ASRPGLLGGTDTQY
TRBJ1-1 | TRBV5-1 | ASSGRASDRVLLNTEAF
TRBJ1-5 | TRBV6-1 | ATHMTGVSNQPQH
TRBJ2-7 | TRBV2 | ASREQGPSYEQY
TRBJ1-3 | TRBV19 | ASTQIFSGNTIY